A selection of T cell receptor beta chains follows, all from one sample in a study of blood T cell repertoires in COVID-19. Sequencing was performed with immunoSEQ multiplex PCR; in TCRdb, only in-frame clones are kept and a portion is missing. The sample includes 240,000 or so clones, about four fifths seen only once; the top ten take roughly a tenth. The sequenced sample was peripheral blood. These receptors were collected from a woman aged 80 or older with acute or convalescent COVID-19. Both conserved end residues are part of each CDR3. A D gene is named only where the DNA matches it firmly. Clone size appears in some rows only: once, few, many, or a class for an expanded clone.

. TRBD1 TRBJ2-1 TRBV5-1 CASSLGQGYNEQFF TGCGCCAGCAGCTTGGGACAGGGCTACAATGAGCAGTTCTTC
. . TRBJ1-3 TRBV7-9 CASSYGWESSGNTIYF TGTGCCAGCAGCTATGGGTGGGAGAGTTCTGGAAACACCATATATTTT
. . TRBJ1-5 TRBV7-8 CASSLGGVGQPQHF TGTGCCAGCAGCTTAGGGGGGGTAGGTCAGCCCCAGCATTTT
. . TRBJ1-1 TRBV5-1 CASSTGHSTEAFF TGCGCCAGCAGCACCGGACATTCCACTGAAGCTTTCTTT
few . TRBJ1-2 TRBV4-1 CASSPARGSGYYGYTF TGCGCCAGCAGCCCCGCGAGAGGAAGCGGCTACTATGGCTACACCTTC
. . TRBJ1-1 TRBV3-1/TRBV3-2 CASSLGQGAMNTEAFF TGTGCCAGCAGCCTAGGACAAGGAGCAATGAACACTGAAGCTTTCTTT
. TRBD1 TRBJ1-5 TRBV2 CASSLQGVRNQPQHF TGTGCCAGCAGTCTACAGGGGGTCCGCAATCAGCCCCAGCATTTT
. TRBD1 TRBJ2-7 TRBV6-1 CASSDLGTASSYEQYF TGTGCCAGCAGTGACCTGGGGACAGCAAGCTCCTACGAGCAGTACTTC
. . TRBJ1-6 TRBV3-1/TRBV3-2 CASSQVGTGSPLHF TGTGCCAGCAGCCAAGTGGGTACGGGGTCACCCCTCCACTTT
. TRBD1 TRBJ1-2 TRBV2 CASSEQGADYGYTF TGTGCCAGCAGTGAACAGGGGGCGGACTATGGCTACACCTTC
. . TRBJ2-7 TRBV2 CASSGTVYEQYF TGTGCCAGCAGTGGGACAGTTTACGAGCAGTACTTC